This entry features one T cell receptor (beta chain) sequence. Its specificity is unknown. The protocol was immunoSEQ multiplex PCR, while the TCRdb copy is restricted to in-frame clones and leaves out a portion. Among about 52,000 clones listed, around 87% were seen once. The CDR3 has 17 amino acids. V was cut by 4 bases and J by 7 bases, with 25 bases left in between. The germline CDR1 and CDR2 sequences are SGHNT and YENEEA. The sample originates from a study of T cells in localized non-small cell lung cancer. Study-wide findings and caveats: Only one tumor region went through sequencing, so heterogeneity may still be there. A higher density of T cells in blood coincided with extended overall survival. There were a median 57 of the top 100 tumor clones appearing in adjacent lung. Uninvolved adjacent lung had more T cell clonality than any other tissue, topping tumor.

V usage is TRBV11-3 and J usage is TRBJ2-5; no definite D call. This sequence was found in a female donor with stage II lung adenocarcinoma. Sequencing was performed on PBMCs, taken before any cancer treatment. DNA for the CDR3: TGTGCCAGCAGCTCCTCCCTCGATAGTACCCAGAAGGCGACCCAGTACTTC. This gives the protein CASSSSLDSTQKATQYF.